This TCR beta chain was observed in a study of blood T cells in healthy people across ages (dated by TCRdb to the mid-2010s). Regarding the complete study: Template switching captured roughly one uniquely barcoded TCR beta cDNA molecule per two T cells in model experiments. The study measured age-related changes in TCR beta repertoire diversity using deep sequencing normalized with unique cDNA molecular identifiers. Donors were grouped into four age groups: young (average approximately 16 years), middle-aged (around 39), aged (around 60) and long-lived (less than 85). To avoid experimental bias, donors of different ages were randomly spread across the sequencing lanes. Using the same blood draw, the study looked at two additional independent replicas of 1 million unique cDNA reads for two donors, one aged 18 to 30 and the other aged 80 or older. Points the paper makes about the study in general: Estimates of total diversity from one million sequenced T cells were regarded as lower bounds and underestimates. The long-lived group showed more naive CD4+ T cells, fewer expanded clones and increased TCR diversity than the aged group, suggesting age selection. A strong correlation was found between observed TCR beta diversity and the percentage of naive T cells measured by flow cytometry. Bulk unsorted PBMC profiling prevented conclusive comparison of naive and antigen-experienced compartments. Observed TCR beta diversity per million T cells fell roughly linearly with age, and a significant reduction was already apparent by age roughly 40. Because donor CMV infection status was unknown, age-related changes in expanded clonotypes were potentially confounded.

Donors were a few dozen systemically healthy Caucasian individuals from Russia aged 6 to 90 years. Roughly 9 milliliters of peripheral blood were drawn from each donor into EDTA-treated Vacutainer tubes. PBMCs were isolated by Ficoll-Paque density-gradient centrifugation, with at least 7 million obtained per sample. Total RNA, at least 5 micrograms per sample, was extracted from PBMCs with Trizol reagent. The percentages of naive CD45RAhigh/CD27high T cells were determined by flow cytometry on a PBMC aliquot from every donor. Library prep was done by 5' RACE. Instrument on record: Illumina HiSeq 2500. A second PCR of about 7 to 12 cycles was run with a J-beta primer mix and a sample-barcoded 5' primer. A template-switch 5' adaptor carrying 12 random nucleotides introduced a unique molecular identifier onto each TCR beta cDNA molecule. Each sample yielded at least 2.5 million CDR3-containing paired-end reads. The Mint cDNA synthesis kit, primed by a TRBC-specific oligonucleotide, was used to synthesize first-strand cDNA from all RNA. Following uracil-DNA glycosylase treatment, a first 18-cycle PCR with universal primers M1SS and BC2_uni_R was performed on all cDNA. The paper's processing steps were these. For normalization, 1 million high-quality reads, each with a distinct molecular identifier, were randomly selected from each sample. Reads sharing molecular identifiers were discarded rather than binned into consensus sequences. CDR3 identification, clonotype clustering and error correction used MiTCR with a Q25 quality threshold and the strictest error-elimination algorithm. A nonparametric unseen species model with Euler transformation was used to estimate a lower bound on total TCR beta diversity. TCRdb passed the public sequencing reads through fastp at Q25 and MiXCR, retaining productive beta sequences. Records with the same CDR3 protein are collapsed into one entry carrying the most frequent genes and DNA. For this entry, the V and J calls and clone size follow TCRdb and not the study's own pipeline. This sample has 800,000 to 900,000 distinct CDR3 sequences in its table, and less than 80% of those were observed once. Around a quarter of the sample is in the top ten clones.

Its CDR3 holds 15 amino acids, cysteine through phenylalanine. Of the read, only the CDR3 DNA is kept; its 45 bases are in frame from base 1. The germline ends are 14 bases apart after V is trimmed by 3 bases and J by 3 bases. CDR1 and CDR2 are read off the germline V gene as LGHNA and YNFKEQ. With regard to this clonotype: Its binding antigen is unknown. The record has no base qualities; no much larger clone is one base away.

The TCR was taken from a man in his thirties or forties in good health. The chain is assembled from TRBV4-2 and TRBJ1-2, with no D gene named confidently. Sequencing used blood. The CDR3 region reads CASSQLGNRDYGYTF. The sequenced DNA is TGTGCCAGCAGCCAGTTAGGGAACCGGGACTATGGCTACACCTTC.